This TCR beta chain was sequenced in a study of early T cells in non-severe SARS-CoV-2 infection. Study at large: Sequencing used unsorted whole-blood bulk RNA, so chains lack pairing.

This clonotype appeared a few times. Germline CDR1 is MNHEY and CDR2 is SVGAGI. This CDR3 spans 15 amino acids. Trimming cost V 2 bases and J 0 bases, with 7 bases left between them. TCRdb analysed the 5' RACE reads with MiXCR anew, one entry per CDR3 protein. The table includes roughly 50,000 distinct CDR3 sequences, 5.6% detected once. The sequenced sample was whole blood. J is TRBJ1-4 and V is TRBV6-5; unclear D gene. This receptor was identified in an adult who was a healthcare worker with PCR-confirmed SARS-CoV-2 infection or an uninfected control (not recorded which). CDR3 coding DNA: TGTGCCAGCAGTTACACGGTTGCAACTAATGAAAAACTGTTTTTT. This gives the protein CASSYTVATNEKLFF.